Below, 21 T cell receptor beta chains from the same sample are listed, as sequenced in a study of CD8+ T cells in alopecia areata. Extracted RNA was reverse transcribed into cDNA, the sequencing template. This table comes from immunoSEQ multiplex PCR, and its TCRdb copy is limited to in-frame clones, with some not included. The data hold over 200,000 clones, with 50% to 70% observed a single time. The sample consisted of CD4+ T cells sorted from blood, taken at week 0. The origin of the receptors is a human donor with alopecia areata.

This clone appeared a few times. The chain uses TRBV2 and TRBJ2-1, with 7 bases matching TRBD2. Germline CDR1 reads SNHLY; CDR2 reads FYNNEI. The CDR3 extends over 14 amino acids. With 6 bases clipped from V and 5 bases from J, the junction kept 7 bases outside the gene matches. This CDR3 reads CASSGTGGDNEQFF. The CDR3 region has the DNA TGTGCCAGCAGCGGGACTGGGGGGGACAATGAGCAGTTCTTC.

The chain links TRBV5-4 to TRBJ1-1, with D perhaps matching TRBD1 (6 bases). This CDR3 spans 16 amino acids. Trimming cost V 3 bases and J 4 bases, with 19 bases left between them. Per the germline V gene, CDR1 is SGHNT and CDR2 is YYREEE (reference sequence). CDR3 residues: CASSYTGMVKGTEAFF. CDR3 bases: TGTGCCAGCAGCTATACAGGGATGGTTAAGGGCACTGAAGCTTTCTTT.

V is TRBV6-5 and J is TRBJ2-7; TRBD1 aligns across 7 bases. The trim removed 5 bases at V and 5 bases at J, leaving 6 bases unmatched. Germline V gene sequence: CDR1 MNHEY, CDR2 SVGAGI. The CDR3 is 13 amino acids. The CDR3 DNA reads as TGTGCCAGCAGTCCAACAGGGGTACACGAGCAGTACTTC. Its protein product is CASSPTGVHEQYF.

The chain uses TRBV30 and TRBJ1-5; 7 bases align to TRBD1. Germline CDR1 and CDR2: GTSNPN and SVGIG (reference sequence). V was clipped by 5 bases and J by 7 bases; unmatched bases: 5. This CDR3 has 12 residues. The CDR3 here is CAWSRGQQPQHF. The CDR3 DNA follows: TGTGCCTGGTCGAGGGGACAGCAGCCCCAGCATTTT.

This chain joins TRBV5-6 and TRBJ2-7; the D gene is possibly TRBD1 (6 bases). The CDR3 loop spans 13 amino acids. The V gene lost 4 bases and the J gene lost 5 bases, with 13 bases spanning the gap. Germline CDR1 reads SGHDT; CDR2 reads YYEEEE. CDR3 DNA: TGTGCCAGCAGCCCGCTGAGGGGGAACGAGCAGTACTTC. Its translation: CASSPLRGNEQYF. Filled out from reference TRBV5-6 and TRBJ2-7, the complete variable domain reads DAGVTQSPTHLIKTRGQQVTLRCSPKSGHDTVSWYQQALGQGPQFIFQYYEEEERQRGNFPDRFSGHQFPNYSSELNVNALLLGDSALYLCASSPLRGNEQYFGPGTRLTVT.

CDR3 in amino acids: CASSLSPGTGELFF. CDR3 bases: TGTGCCAGCAGCTTAAGCCCCGGTACCGGGGAGCTGTTTTTT. The chain uses TRBV7-8 and TRBJ2-2; D is uncertain. Trimming took off 2 bases at V and 5 bases at J, with 9 bases between the two ends. The CDR3 is made up of 14 amino acids. Germline lookup yields CDR1 SGHVS and CDR2 FQNEAQ.

The rearrangement links TRBV11-2 to TRBJ1-1; no firm D call. Germline V CDR1 and CDR2: SGHAT, FQNNGV. V was shortened by 3 bases and J by 1 base, with 9 bases between the two germline ends. This CDR3 comprises 14 residues. This CDR3 reads CASSFGLGNTEAFF. The CDR3 bases are TGTGCCAGCAGCTTCGGCCTCGGGAACACTGAAGCTTTCTTT.

This chain links TRBV6-6 with TRBJ1-3; D possibly corresponds to TRBD1 (5 bases). V gave up 4 bases and J gave up 11 bases, with 18 bases separating them. CDR3 length equals 14 residues. From germline, CDR1 is MNHNY and CDR2 SVGAGI (reference sequence). CDR3 amino acids: CASSSTAPLGAIYF. In DNA, the CDR3 is TGTGCCAGCAGTTCGACAGCTCCTCTGGGTGCCATATATTTT.

This chain connects TRBV2 to TRBJ1-2; D might be TRBD1 (5 bases). Germline lookup yields CDR1 SNHLY and CDR2 FYNNEI. The germline V and J ends were trimmed by 5 bases and 4 bases, with 11 bases remaining between them. This CDR3 spans 13 amino acids. The CDR3 region has the DNA TGTGCCAGCAGTCCATCAGGGTCCTATGGCTACACCTTC. Amino acids: CASSPSGSYGYTF.

V and J are TRBV9 and TRBJ1-5, with D unresolved. V lost 4 bases to trimming and J lost 3 bases, with 14 bases between them. From germline, CDR1 is SGDLS and CDR2 YYNGEE. The CDR3 consists of 15 residues. The CDR3 DNA follows: TGTGCCAGCAGCCCCCGGGCAGACTACAATCAGCCCCAGCATTTT. Amino acid sequence: CASSPRADYNQPQHF.

This clone has just one count. V is TRBV7-8 and J is TRBJ2-3; 9 bases map to TRBD2. The germline V gene has CDR1 SGHVS and CDR2 FQNEAQ. The trim removed 3 bases at V and 2 bases at J, leaving 3 bases unmatched. The CDR3 runs 15 residues. The DNA for the CDR3 is TGTGCCAGCAGCTTTGTAGCGGGGGCCACAGATACGCAGTATTTT. Amino acid sequence: CASSFVAGATDTQYF.

This sequence joins TRBV29-1 and TRBJ1-4; TRBD1 matches at 7 bases. The V gene's germline CDR1 is SQVTM and CDR2 ANQGSEA. With 6 bases clipped from V and 3 bases from J, the junction kept 7 bases outside the gene matches. This CDR3 spans 14 amino acids. The CDR3 loop reads CSVATGTPNEKLFF. The CDR3 nucleotides read TGCAGCGTCGCGACAGGGACCCCTAATGAAAAACTGTTTTTT.

The chain combines TRBV7-9 with TRBJ1-1; 12 bases match TRBD1. There are 16 residues in the CDR3. After removal of 5 bases from V and 1 base from J, the junction contained 5 bases not matched to a gene. Germline lookup yields CDR1 SEHNR and CDR2 FQNEAQ (reference sequence). Written as DNA, the CDR3 is TGTGCCAGCAGCCCGGGACAGGGGGCTTCGAACACTGAAGCTTTCTTT. It yields the protein CASSPGQGASNTEAFF.

There are a few counts of this clone. This sequence joins TRBV11-2 and TRBJ2-7, with D possibly being TRBD2 (6 bases). The germline V gene has CDR1 SGHAT and CDR2 FQNNGV. Trimming removed 4 bases at V and 9 bases at J, with 16 bases between. This CDR3 region has 13 residues. In DNA form, the CDR3 reads TGTGCCAGCAGCTCGGGGGTGGCGAGGCGGCAGTACTTC. Residues: CASSSGVARRQYF.

This chain uses TRBV14 with TRBJ2-6; the D gene is possibly TRBD1 (7 bases). Germline V gene lookup returns CDR1 SGHDN and CDR2 FVKESK. V was cut by 4 bases and J by 2 bases, with 15 bases left in between. The CDR3 is 17 amino acids. CDR3 nucleotide sequence: TGTGCCAGCAGCCCGACGACAGGGAGGACTGGGGCCAACGTCCTGACTTTC. Its translation: CASSPTTGRTGANVLTF.

This clone was detected a few times. The gene calls are TRBV6-5 and TRBJ2-1; D remains ambiguous. This CDR3 region has 11 residues. Germline CDR1 MNHEY, CDR2 SVGAGI. V gave up 3 bases and J gave up 11 bases, with 8 bases separating them. The CDR3 coding sequence is TGTGCCAGCAGTTATGAAAGTAAGCAGTTCTTC. This codes for CASSYESKQFF.

As concerns this clone: Additional DNA sequences in this sample encode the identical CDR3. The V and J genes are TRBV29-1 and TRBJ1-1, with a possible D match to TRBD1 (5 bases). In germline, CDR1 is SQVTM, CDR2 ANQGSEA. V dropped 4 bases and J dropped 0 bases, with 9 bases sitting between them. The CDR3 covers 13 residues. The CDR3 loop is CSVVGRLNTEAFF. As DNA, the CDR3 is TGCAGCGTTGTGGGGCGTTTGAACACTGAAGCTTTCTTT.

V usage is TRBV6-6 and J usage is TRBJ2-7, with TRBD1 as a possible D gene (5 bases). Trimming removed 0 bases at V and 6 bases at J, with 12 bases between. The CDR3 loop spans 14 amino acids. Germline V lookup: CDR1 MNHNY, CDR2 SVGAGI (reference sequence). The CDR3 here is CASSYSWQGGEQYF. DNA for the CDR3: TGTGCCAGCAGTTACTCGTGGCAGGGCGGCGAGCAGTACTTC.

The rearrangement uses TRBV15 and TRBJ1-1, with D possibly TRBD1 on 5 matching bases. The length of the CDR3 is 13 residues. Trimming cost V 2 bases and J 4 bases, with 8 bases left between them. Germline CDR1 is LNHNV and CDR2 is YYDKDF (reference sequence). The CDR3 coding sequence is TGTGCCACCAGCAGAACAGGAACCACTGAAGCTTTCTTT. Translating it yields CATSRTGTTEAFF.

The chain recombines TRBV6-1 with TRBJ1-2; D is unresolved. Trimming removed 0 bases at V and 4 bases at J, with 12 bases between. Germline-derived CDR1 and CDR2 are MNHNS and SASEGT. CDR3 size: 15 residues. The CDR3 DNA reads TGTGCCAGCAGTGAAGCGAAGGTCAGAAGCTATGGCTACACCTTC. Amino acid sequence: CASSEAKVRSYGYTF.

The chain uses TRBV6-5 and TRBJ2-3; no clear D gene. V lost 6 bases, J lost 3 bases, and 13 bases lay in between. Germline CDR1 reads MNHEY; CDR2 reads SVGAGI. The CDR3 totals 14 residues. CDR3 loop: CASRPVTETDTQYF. The DNA for the CDR3 is TGTGCCAGCAGGCCAGTTACCGAAACAGATACGCAGTATTTT.